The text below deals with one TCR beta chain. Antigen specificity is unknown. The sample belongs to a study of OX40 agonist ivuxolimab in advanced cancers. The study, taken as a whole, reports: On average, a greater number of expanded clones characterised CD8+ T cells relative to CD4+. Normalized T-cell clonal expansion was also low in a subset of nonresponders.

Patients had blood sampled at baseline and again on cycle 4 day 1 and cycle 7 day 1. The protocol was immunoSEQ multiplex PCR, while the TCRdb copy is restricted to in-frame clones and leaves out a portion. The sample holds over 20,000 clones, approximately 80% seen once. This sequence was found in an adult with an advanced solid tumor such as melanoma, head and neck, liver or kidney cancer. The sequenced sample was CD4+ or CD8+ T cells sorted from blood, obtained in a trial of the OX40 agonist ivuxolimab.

The DNA of the CDR3 is TGTGCCAGTAGTATATCTAGTAGGTCTTACACCGGGGAGCTGTTTTTT. It yields the protein CASSISSRSYTGELFF. V gene TRBV19 combines with J gene TRBJ2-2; D remains ambiguous. The CDR3 sequence is 16 residues long. The V end lost 2 bases, the J end lost 3 bases, and 13 bases lay between the germline ends. Germline CDR1 LNHDA, CDR2 SQIVND (reference sequence).